The entry below gives a single T cell receptor beta chain sequence along with its context. The table came from immunoSEQ multiplex PCR; TCRdb's copy has only in-frame clones and leaves some out. The sample lists around 260,000 clones, roughly nine tenths occurring once. The data originate from a study of blood T cell repertoires in COVID-19. The CDR3 runs to 16 residues. From germline, CDR1 is LGHDT and CDR2 YNNKEL (reference sequence). The V and J ends lost 2 bases and 9 bases, in that order; junction bases with no gene match: 12. The receptor comes from a woman in her thirties or forties who had recovered from COVID-19. The sample taken for sequencing was peripheral blood. V and J are TRBV3-1 (or the pseudogene TRBV3-2) and TRBJ1-3, with TRBD1 identical over 8 bases. The CDR3 protein is CASSQHGTGQMSTIYF. Here the CDR3 DNA reads TGTGCCAGCAGCCAACATGGGACAGGTCAAATGAGCACCATATATTTT.